This is a list of T cell receptor beta chains from one sample in a study of blood T cell repertoires in COVID-19. TCRdb's table, derived via immunoSEQ multiplex PCR, lists solely in-frame clones and lacks some. The table has roughly 38,000 clones, around 80% seen once. Sequencing was done on a sample of peripheral blood. The receptors here all came from a man aged 55-75 years with COVID-19, enrolled during active disease. Both conserved end residues are part of each CDR3.

>TRBV6-5
CASSPGRGGFDEQFF
>TRBV9
CASSVGPGQGVGNTIYF
>TRBV27
CASSFVDRQRYYGYTF
>TRBV6-6
CASSLQGAGYGGEQFF
>TRBV5-1
CASSLAARTSANEQFF
>TRBV11-2
CASSLVYESSYEQYF
>TRBV5-1
CASSLGQGAYEQYF
>TRBV18
CASSLTGSGANVLTF
>TRBV6-5
CASRNYGGTEAFF
>TRBV19
CASGRQGGNTEAFF
>TRBV24-1
CATSDAGGWELFF
>TRBV27
CASSLGYTTTNYGYTF